These 22 T cell receptor beta chains were all obtained from the same sample, sequenced in a study of cytomegalovirus exposure and HLA in healthy donors. 13 Jbeta primers and 60 Vbeta primers were used for the PCR. Assay used: immunoSEQ multiplex PCR; TCRdb lists only in-frame clones, some missing. The sample has 150,000 to 200,000 clones, around four fifths seen once. Sequencing was done on a sample of PBMCs. The receptors come from a female donor in good health and CMV-seronegative.

This clone was seen a single time. Other DNA sequences of this sample code for an identical CDR3. The chain uses TRBV5-1 and TRBJ2-5, with 12 bases fitting TRBD2. This CDR3 is built from 16 residues. Germline CDR1 and CDR2: SGHRS and YFSETQ. Trimming cost V 0 bases and J 2 bases; bases outside gene matches: 2. The DNA of the CDR3 is TGCGCCAGCAGCTTGGGTCTAGCGGGAGGGCAAGAGACCCAGTACTTC. Protein sequence: CASSLGLAGGQETQYF.

The genes are TRBV18 and TRBJ2-7; the match to TRBD1 covers 8 bases. J was trimmed by 9 bases and V by 0 bases; bases with no gene match: 7. Per the germline V gene, CDR1 is KGHSH and CDR2 is LQKENI. This CDR3 region has 14 residues. CDR3 in DNA: TGTGCCAGCTCACCACCGGGACAGGTAGATATGCAGTACTTC. Amino acids: CASSPPGQVDMQYF.

The V gene is TRBV7-9, the J gene TRBJ1-1; no clear D. Germline V gives CDR1 SEHNR, CDR2 FQNEAQ (reference sequence). This CDR3 is built from 13 residues. Deletions cut 1 base from V and 1 base from J, with 4 bases between. CDR3 region: CASSLEQNTEAFF. As DNA, the CDR3 is TGTGCCAGCAGCTTAGAACAGAACACTGAAGCTTTCTTT.

The V call is TRBV9, the J call TRBJ2-7; 7 bases fit TRBD1. The CDR3 runs 15 residues. V trimming: 1 base; J trimming: 2 bases; junction bases outside the gene matches: 6. The germline CDR1 and CDR2 sequences are SGDLS and YYNGEE. The CDR3 DNA sequence: TGTGCCAGCAGCGTAACAGGGGCGCCCACCTACGAGCAGTACTTC. Its translation: CASSVTGAPTYEQYF.

The chain's CDR3 is CASSETGHPSGNTIYF. DNA for the CDR3: TGTGCCAGCAGCGAAACAGGGCATCCCTCTGGAAACACCATATATTTT. The genes are TRBV9 and TRBJ1-3; weak D call: TRBD1 (6 bases). The CDR3 runs to 16 residues. Germline V gene lookup returns CDR1 SGDLS and CDR2 YYNGEE. The germline V and J ends were trimmed by 3 bases and 0 bases, with 13 bases remaining between them.

The rearrangement uses TRBV19 and TRBJ2-7; D is perhaps TRBD2 (6 bases). Looked up from germline, CDR1 is LNHDA and CDR2 is SQIVND (reference sequence). Trimming removed 4 bases at V and 3 bases at J, with 13 bases between. The CDR3 extends over 14 amino acids. CDR3 nucleotide sequence: TGTGCCAGTAGTAATCGACTAGGGAACTACGAGCAGTACTTC. This codes for CASSNRLGNYEQYF.

This sequence joins TRBV28 and TRBJ2-7; D ambiguous. The CDR3 sequence is 16 residues long. Between the trimmed V and J ends, which lost 5 bases and 9 bases, there was a span of 26 bases. Germline V CDR1 and CDR2: MDHEN, SYDVKM. Here the CDR3 reads CASSLTRPQASGGQYF. CDR3 nucleotides: TGTGCCAGCAGTCTCACTCGCCCGCAGGCCTCAGGTGGGCAGTACTTC.

The rearrangement uses TRBV13 and TRBJ2-3, with 10 bases lining up with TRBD2. CDR3 length: 16 residues. Germline values: CDR1 PRHDT, CDR2 FYEKMQ (reference sequence). Trimming removed 1 base from V and 3 bases from J; junction bases left unmatched: 4. CDR3 nucleotides: TGTGCCAGCAGCTTAGTTTTAGCGGGAGGAACAGATACGCAGTATTTT. It yields the protein CASSLVLAGGTDTQYF.

CDR3 loop: CSVELQEGSPLHF. DNA for the CDR3: TGCAGCGTTGAGTTACAGGAGGGTTCACCCCTCCACTTT. The chain combines TRBV29-1 with TRBJ1-6; maybe TRBD1 (5 bases). The CDR3 extends over 13 amino acids. V lost 3 bases, J lost 9 bases, and 12 bases lay in between. Germline V gene sequence: CDR1 SQVTM, CDR2 ANQGSEA. The full variable domain, with the rest looked up from reference TRBV29-1 and TRBJ1-6, is SAVISQKPSRDICQRGTSLTIQCQVDSQVTMMFWYRQQPGQSLTLIATANQGSEATYESGFVIDKFPISRPNLTFSTLTVSNMSPEDSSIYLCSVELQEGSPLHFGNGTRLTVT.

The gene calls are TRBV6-5 and TRBJ1-5; D not resolved. V was clipped by 4 bases and J by 0 bases, with 4 bases between them. The germline V gene has CDR1 MNHEY and CDR2 SVGAGI. The length of the CDR3 is 13 residues. The DNA of the CDR3 is TGTGCCAGCAGTTGGAGTAGCAATCAGCCCCAGCATTTT. It is translated as CASSWSSNQPQHF.

This chain's CDR3 is CASSFATGGSMAGELFF. DNA for the CDR3: TGCGCCAGCAGCTTTGCGACAGGGGGCTCGATGGCCGGGGAGCTGTTTTTT. V and J are TRBV5-1 and TRBJ2-2; the match to TRBD1 covers 10 bases. V lost 2 bases to trimming and J lost 6 bases; unmatched junction nucleotides: 10. The germline CDR1 and CDR2 sequences are SGHRS and YFSETQ. The CDR3 is 17 residues long.

The CDR3 loop reads CASSLTGLAGGQYEQYF. In DNA form, the CDR3 reads TGTGCCAGCAGCTTAACCGGACTAGCGGGGGGCCAGTACGAGCAGTACTTC. The rearrangement uses TRBV7-9 and TRBJ2-7; 14 positions match TRBD2. Germline CDR1 is SEHNR and CDR2 is FQNEAQ (reference sequence). This CDR3 has 17 residues. V dropped 2 bases and J dropped 4; count of bases not matched to a gene: 7.

The chain uses TRBV5-1 and TRBJ1-1; maybe TRBD1 (6 bases). V was trimmed by 0 bases and J by 0 bases, leaving 12 bases between them. The CDR3 spans 16 residues. CDR1 is SGHRS and CDR2 is YFSETQ in the germline V gene. CDR3 sequence reads: CASSLADRPLNTEAFF. The CDR3 DNA is TGCGCCAGCAGCTTGGCCGACAGGCCTCTGAACACTGAAGCTTTCTTT.

This chain uses TRBV7-2 with TRBJ1-5, with D perhaps TRBD1 (6 bases). The germline V and J ends were trimmed by 1 base and 4 bases, with 11 bases remaining between them. CDR1 is SGHTA, CDR2 FQGNSA, per germline. This CDR3 region has 15 residues. The CDR3 sequence is CASSLDRALNQPQHF. The CDR3 region has the DNA TGTGCCAGCAGCTTAGACAGGGCGCTAAATCAGCCCCAGCATTTT.

This clone was counted between two and nine times. The rearrangement joins TRBV5-4 to TRBJ1-5; TRBD1 matches at 9 bases. The CDR3 covers 15 residues. After removal of 4 bases from V and 5 bases from J, the junction contained 7 bases not matched to a gene. Germline V gives CDR1 SGHNT, CDR2 YYREEE (reference sequence). DNA of the CDR3: TGTGCCAGCAGCCCGGGGACAGGGAGCCATCAGCCCCAGCATTTT. It is translated as CASSPGTGSHQPQHF.

This sequence joins TRBV27 and TRBJ2-2; 7 nucleotides align to TRBD1. Trimming took 6 bases from V and 5 from J; bases not matched to a gene: 9. Germline V CDR1 and CDR2: MNHEY, SMNVEV (reference sequence). CDR3 size: 15 residues. The CDR3: CASRLQQGNTGELFF. CDR3 coding DNA: TGTGCCAGCAGGCTCCAACAGGGGAATACCGGGGAGCTGTTTTTT.

The chain has TRBV2 and TRBJ1-1; the match to TRBD1 covers 7 bases. This CDR3 region has 15 residues. Germline CDR1 SNHLY, CDR2 FYNNEI. The V segment lost 4 bases and the J segment 6 bases; nucleotides outside the gene matches: 11. The CDR3 DNA reads TGTGCCAGCAGTGCGCACTATGCAGGGGGTGCTGAAGCTTTCTTT. It yields the protein CASSAHYAGGAEAFF.

The gene calls are TRBV9 and TRBJ1-2; D is undetermined. V dropped 3 bases and J dropped 4 bases, with 13 bases sitting between them. There are 14 residues in the CDR3. Germline V gene lookup returns CDR1 SGDLS and CDR2 YYNGEE. DNA of the CDR3: TGTGCCAGCAGCGCCGTCAGGTCAAGCTATGGCTACACCTTC. This codes for CASSAVRSSYGYTF.

The V and J genes are TRBV5-4 and TRBJ1-5; D gene unclear. The germline gives CDR1 SGHNT, CDR2 YYREEE (reference sequence). This CDR3 has 13 amino acids. V gave up 4 bases and J gave up 3 bases, with 8 bases separating them. CDR3 sequence (DNA): TGTGCCAGCAGCCAAGAGCCCAATCAGCCCCAGCATTTT. The encoded protein is CASSQEPNQPQHF. The full variable domain, in which reference TRBV5-4 and TRBJ1-5 provide the parts outside the CDR3, is ETGVTQSPTHLIKTRGQQVTLRCSSQSGHNTVSWYQQALGQGPQFIFQYYREEENGRGNFPPRFSGLQFPNYSSELNVNALELDDSALYLCASSQEPNQPQHFGDGTRLSIL.

The V gene is TRBV7-9, the J gene TRBJ2-1; 15 positions agree with TRBD2. The CDR3 has 14 amino acids. Trimming removed 5 bases from V and 9 bases from J; junction bases left unmatched: 2. The V gene's germline CDR1 is SEHNR and CDR2 FQNEAQ (reference sequence). Here the CDR3 DNA reads TGTGCCAGCAGCCCGGGACTAGCGGGAGGTGAGCAGTTCTTC. Its translation: CASSPGLAGGEQFF.

The chain joins TRBV15 to TRBJ2-1, with 7 bases fitting TRBD2. The CDR3 runs 17 residues. V was pared by 1 base and J by 0 bases, with 6 bases of the junction left unmatched. Germline V gives CDR1 LNHNV, CDR2 YYDKDF (reference sequence). CDR3 in amino acids: CATSRVKGGSSYNEQFF. In DNA form, the CDR3 reads TGTGCCACCAGCAGAGTTAAAGGCGGGAGCTCCTACAATGAGCAGTTCTTC.

V and J are TRBV9 and TRBJ2-2; tentatively, D is TRBD1 (6 bases). CDR3 size: 14 residues. Looked up from germline, CDR1 is SGDLS and CDR2 is YYNGEE. V gave up 1 base and J gave up 4 bases, with 8 bases separating them. The CDR3 reads CASSVTGSTGELFF. Written as DNA, the CDR3 is TGTGCCAGCAGCGTAACAGGGAGCACCGGGGAGCTGTTTTTT.